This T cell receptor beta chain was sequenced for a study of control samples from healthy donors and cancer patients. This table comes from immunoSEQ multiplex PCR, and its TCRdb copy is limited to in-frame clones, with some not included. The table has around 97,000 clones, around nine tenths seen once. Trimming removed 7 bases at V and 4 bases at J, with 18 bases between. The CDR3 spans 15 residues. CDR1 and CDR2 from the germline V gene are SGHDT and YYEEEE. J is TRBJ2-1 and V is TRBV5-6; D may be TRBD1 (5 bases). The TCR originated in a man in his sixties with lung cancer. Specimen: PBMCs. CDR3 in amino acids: CASVPLGVEYNEQFF. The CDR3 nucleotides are TGTGCCAGCGTCCCCTTAGGGGTGGAGTACAATGAGCAGTTCTTC.